One sample yielded the 12 T cell receptor beta chains listed below, sequenced in a study of TIL therapy for anti-PD-1-resistant metastatic lung cancer. The time point was: pre-treatment sample, taken before nivolumab and TIL therapy. The tumor samples were excised metastases, mostly pleural nodules or supraclavicular lymph nodes. The libraries were made with immunoSEQ v3. Sequenced by immunoSEQ multiplex PCR; TCRdb stores in-frame clones only, minus some. Among tens of thousands of clones, approximately 70% were seen once, and the ten largest hold more than 5%. Sequences were derived from tumor tissue, sampled at baseline. The source of these receptors is a person aged 25 to 80 with non-small cell lung cancer.

Here the CDR3 DNA reads TGCGCCAGCAGCTTGGTACGTGGGACAGGGGAATATAATTCACCCCTCCACTTT. It specifies CASSLVRGTGEYNSPLHF. This chain links TRBV5-1 with TRBJ1-6, with TRBD1 identical over 10 bases. The CDR3 consists of 18 residues. From germline, CDR1 is SGHRS and CDR2 YFSETQ. V lost 0 bases, J lost 4 bases, and 7 bases stayed unmatched.

This chain connects TRBV7-2 to TRBJ2-7; TRBD2 matches at 9 bases. Unmatched junction bases numbered 7, after V lost 4 bases and J lost 3 bases. Germline V gene data show CDR1 as SGHTA and CDR2 as FQGNSA. The CDR3 contains 15 residues. In DNA form, the CDR3 reads TGTGCCAGCAGCTCCGGGAGCGGGGGGTTCTACGAGCAGTACTTC. This gives the protein CASSSGSGGFYEQYF.

This sequence joins TRBV6-1 and TRBJ1-2, with D maybe TRBD1 (6 bases). Germline CDR1 is MNHNS and CDR2 is SASEGT. V shed 0 bases and J shed 2 bases, with 10 bases lying between them. The length of the CDR3 is 15 residues. CDR3 coding DNA: TGTGCCAGCAGTGAAGCGAGGGGGGCCAACTATGGCTACACCTTC. It codes for CASSEARGANYGYTF.

The table lists this clone with a few counts. Here the CDR3 reads CASSSLSGQGVHEQYF. CDR3 DNA sequence: TGTGCCAGCAGCTCCCTCTCGGGACAGGGGGTTCACGAGCAGTACTTC. The V and J genes are TRBV7-9 and TRBJ2-7; TRBD1 matches 11 bases. Germline V gives CDR1 SEHNR, CDR2 FQNEAQ (reference sequence). V was pared by 4 bases and J by 5 bases, with 10 bases of the junction left unmatched. The length of the CDR3 is 16 residues.

The CDR3 DNA reads TGTGCCAGCAGTAGACAGGGGGCGTACCAAGAGACCCAGTACTTC. This translates into CASSRQGAYQETQYF. The rearrangement joins TRBV6-5 to TRBJ2-5, with TRBD1 identical over 10 bases. The V and J ends lost 5 bases and 0 bases, in that order; junction bases with no gene match: 3. The germline V gene encodes CDR1 MNHEY and CDR2 SVGAGI. The CDR3 extends over 15 amino acids.

This clone was detected once. The J gene is TRBJ2-7, the V gene TRBV6-6; 9 bases fit TRBD2. This CDR3 comprises 13 residues. Germline V lookup: CDR1 MNHNY, CDR2 SVGAGI (reference sequence). V gave up 4 bases and J gave up 6 bases; unmatched junction bases: 4. DNA for the CDR3: TGTGCCAGCAGTTGGAAAGCGGGGGGCGAGCAGTACTTC. Its protein is CASSWKAGGEQYF.

V and J are TRBV19 and TRBJ1-5; D remains unclear. The germline CDR1 and CDR2 sequences are LNHDA and SQIVND (reference sequence). The V and J ends lost 0 bases and 1 base respectively, with 10 bases between them. This CDR3 comprises 16 residues. The chain's CDR3 is CASSIEPSGSNQPQHF. As DNA, the CDR3 is TGTGCCAGTAGTATAGAACCCTCGGGGAGCAATCAGCCCCAGCATTTT.

V is TRBV5-1 and J is TRBJ2-3; D is unresolved. This CDR3 contains 15 residues. V shed 0 bases and J shed 0 bases, with 8 bases lying between them. Germline CDR1 reads SGHRS; CDR2 reads YFSETQ. The chain's CDR3 is CASSLAATSTDTQYF. In DNA form, the CDR3 reads TGCGCCAGCAGCTTGGCCGCCACTAGCACAGATACGCAGTATTTT.

This clone has a single count. This chain connects TRBV5-1 to TRBJ1-6; 7 bases line up with TRBD1. Germline CDR1 reads SGHRS; CDR2 reads YFSETQ. The CDR3 is made up of 15 amino acids. Trimming at V came to 4 bases and at J to 5 bases, leaving 6 bases not matched to a gene. This CDR3 reads CASSQGTANNSPLHF. The DNA for the CDR3 is TGCGCCAGCAGCCAAGGGACAGCCAATAATTCACCCCTCCACTTT.

In DNA, the CDR3 is TGCGCCAGCAGCCAAGGGTGGGGGACCTACAATGAGCAGTTCTTC. This gives the protein CASSQGWGTYNEQFF. V and J are TRBV4-3 and TRBJ2-1; either TRBD1 or TRBD2 may supply D (5 bases each). In germline, CDR1 is LGHNA, CDR2 YSLEER. The CDR3 runs 15 residues. V lost 1 base, J lost 2 bases, and 9 bases lay in between.

The chain has TRBV28 and TRBJ1-2, with no clear D. The CDR3 runs to 10 residues. Looked up from germline, CDR1 is MDHEN and CDR2 is SYDVKM. As DNA, the CDR3 is TGTGCTACTATTAACTATGGCTACACCTTC. It translates to CATINYGYTF.

The chain has TRBV30 and TRBJ2-1, with 8 nucleotides matching TRBD2. This CDR3 has 16 residues. The V gene end was trimmed by 1 base and the J gene end by 4 bases; junction bases not matched to a gene: 9. Germline lookup yields CDR1 GTSNPN and CDR2 SVGIG (reference sequence). The CDR3 DNA is TGTGCCTGGAGTGCAGGCGGGGGGCCGATATACAATGAGCAGTTCTTC. It is translated as CAWSAGGGPIYNEQFF.